This TCR beta chain was captured by sequencing in a study of cytotoxic CD8 clonotypes in ibrutinib-treated CLL. V was cut by 8 bases and J by 2 bases, with 13 bases left in between. The CDR3 length is 13 residues. The germline gives CDR1 MDHEN, CDR2 SYDVKM. Libraries were prepared by immunoSEQ multiplex PCR; TCRdb keeps only in-frame clonotypes and omits some of them. The profile shows about 180,000 clones, approximately 80% of them singletons. The chain employs TRBV28 and TRBJ2-7; weak D call: TRBD2 (5 bases). Material: PBMCs, obtained after 24 months of ibrutinib treatment. The TCR originated in a human donor with chronic lymphocytic leukemia. The CDR3 region is CASRRLAPYEQYF. The CDR3 DNA reads TGTGCCAGCCGGAGGCTAGCCCCCTACGAGCAGTACTTC.